One and the same sample provided the 14 T cell receptor beta chains below, sequenced in a study of graft-versus-host responses after intestinal transplantation (TCRdb year 2021). This sample's time point label indicates: cells obtained before transplantation from donor or recipient. Preparation of the library involved the immunoSEQ multiplex PCR assay. As stored in TCRdb, this immuneACCESS dataset retains in-frame rearrangements with V and J assigned. A fraction of the clones does not appear; measured against another copy, unresolved V genes explain less than half of the discrepancy, and the remainder lacks a known reason. This sample gives 73,000 or so clones in total; roughly 89% of them show up just once. The ten largest clones capture roughly 3.9% of the sample. Antigen specificity for these receptors is unknown. The material sequenced was unstimulated CD8+ T cells sorted from spleen or lymph node cells, taken before transplant. The receptor set was obtained from a human donor who was the organ donor for an intestinal transplant.

The chain links TRBV28 to TRBJ2-3; 14 bases map to TRBD2. This CDR3 spans 18 amino acids. The J segment lost 0 bases and the V segment lost 8 bases, leaving 10 bases of the junction unmatched. Germline V gene sequence: CDR1 MDHEN, CDR2 SYDVKM. DNA for the CDR3: TGTGCCAGCGGCCCGGGACTAGCGGGGGTCCCTAGCACAGATACGCAGTATTTT. This translates into CASGPGLAGVPSTDTQYF.

Only a few counts were recorded for this clone. The chain recombines TRBV6-5 with TRBJ1-2; 8 bases are shared with TRBD1. V trimming: 2 bases; J trimming: 6 bases; junction bases outside the gene matches: 5. The CDR3 spans 14 residues. CDR1 and CDR2 from the germline V gene are MNHEY and SVGAGI. The CDR3 region is CASSYGQGQDGYTF. CDR3 in DNA: TGTGCCAGCAGTTACGGACAGGGTCAGGATGGCTACACCTTC.

The rearrangement links TRBV7-3 to TRBJ2-3; D possibly corresponds to TRBD2 (6 bases). Germline V CDR1 and CDR2: SGHTA, FQGTGA. The CDR3 is made up of 14 amino acids. Trimming pared 2 bases from V and 6 bases from J, leaving 12 bases between. CDR3 protein: CASSLRGRHDTQYF. The CDR3 region has the DNA TGTGCCAGCAGCTTACGAGGGAGGCACGATACGCAGTATTTT.

The chain has TRBV4-1 and TRBJ1-5; 8 positions match TRBD1. CDR3 size: 15 residues. With 1 base clipped from V and 4 bases from J, the junction kept 3 bases outside the gene matches. Germline CDR1 reads MGHRA; CDR2 reads YSYEKL. In DNA, the CDR3 is TGCGCCAGCAGCCAAGTTGGACAGGGTAATCAGCCCCAGCATTTT. Its translation: CASSQVGQGNQPQHF.

The chain recombines TRBV7-8 with TRBJ1-4; TRBD1 might be the D (6 bases). This CDR3 spans 12 amino acids. V lost 2 bases and J 15 bases, leaving 13 bases between the germline ends. Germline lookup yields CDR1 SGHVS and CDR2 FQNEAQ. The CDR3 loop reads CASSLRRDILFF. DNA for the CDR3: TGTGCCAGCAGCTTACGCCGGGACATCTTGTTTTTT.

This chain uses TRBV29-1 with TRBJ2-1, with a weak D call TRBD1 (6 bases). CDR1 and CDR2 from the germline V gene are SQVTM and ANQGSEA. V shed 6 bases and J shed 4 bases, with 13 bases lying between them. This CDR3 has 13 amino acids. In DNA form, the CDR3 reads TGCAGCGTGGACCCCGACAGGTACAATGAGCAGTTCTTC. This translates into CSVDPDRYNEQFF.

The genes are TRBV5-6 and TRBJ2-7, with 7 bases lining up with TRBD1. Germline trimming cut 0 bases from V and 3 bases from J; bases unmatched to any gene: 6. The CDR3 is made up of 15 amino acids. The germline V gene has CDR1 SGHDT and CDR2 YYEEEE. The CDR3 DNA follows: TGTGCCAGCAGCTTGGCCGGTCAGGGGGTCTACGAGCAGTACGTC. Amino acid sequence: CASSLAGQGVYEQYV.

This clone appeared once. The chain links TRBV10-3 to TRBJ2-3, with 7 bases that match TRBD2. V gave up 3 bases and J gave up 0 bases; unmatched junction bases: 3. Germline loops: CDR1 ENHRY, CDR2 SYGVKD. The CDR3 contains 15 residues. CDR3 coding DNA: TGTGCCATCAGTGACCCAGCGGGGAGCACAGATACGCAGTATTTT. It is translated as CAISDPAGSTDTQYF.

As to this clone: A far larger clone lies a single base away; this is likely a read error. Additional DNA sequences in this sample encode the identical CDR3. The chain uses TRBV4-2 and TRBJ1-4; D unresolved. CDR1 and CDR2 (germline): LGHNA, YNFKEQ. The CDR3 consists of 15 residues. The ends were cut back, 0 bases at V and 5 bases at J, with 10 bases in the middle. The CDR3 DNA is TGTGCCAGCAGCCAAGATCTGAGTTCAAATGAAAAACTGTTTTTT. It codes for CASSQDLSSNEKLFF.

This rearrangement joins TRBV19 to TRBJ1-2; D possibly corresponds to TRBD1 (5 bases). V lost 8 bases and J 4 bases, leaving 8 bases between the germline ends. The CDR3 is 11 amino acids. CDR1 is LNHDA, CDR2 SQIVND, per germline (reference sequence). The CDR3, as DNA: TGTGCCAGTGGGGGGATCTATGGCTACACCTTC. Residues: CASGGIYGYTF.

V and J are TRBV7-9 and TRBJ2-1; possible D gene TRBD2, 5 bases. The V end was cut by 5 bases, the J end by 7 bases, with 9 bases between. This CDR3 contains 12 residues. CDR1 is SEHNR and CDR2 is FQNEAQ in the germline V gene (reference sequence). The CDR3 spells CASSQTTNEQFF. CDR3 nucleotide sequence: TGTGCCAGCAGCCAGACTACGAATGAGCAGTTCTTC. Full variable domain (remainder filled in from reference TRBV7-9 and TRBJ2-1): DTGVSQNPRHKITKRGQNVTFRCDPISEHNRLYWYRQTLGQGPEFLTYFQNEAQLEKSRLLSDRFSAERPKGSFSTLEIQRTEQGDSAMYLCASSQTTNEQFFGPGTRLTVL.

The chain is built from TRBV6-4 and TRBJ2-5; 8 nucleotides agree with TRBD2. The germline V gene has CDR1 MRHNA and CDR2 SNTAGT. V lost 0 bases, J lost 5 bases, and 5 bases stayed unmatched. The CDR3 has 15 residues. CDR3 sequence reads: CASSDSPGGPETQYF. For the CDR3, the DNA is TGTGCCAGCAGTGACTCACCGGGGGGGCCCGAGACCCAGTACTTC.

In nucleotides, the CDR3 is TGTGCCAGCAGCCCCCCGGAGGGGAGGGAAGTAGATACGCAGTATTTT. Protein sequence: CASSPPEGREVDTQYF. The genes are TRBV7-2 and TRBJ2-3; 7 nucleotides match TRBD2. The CDR3 has 16 residues. Germline V gene sequence: CDR1 SGHTA, CDR2 FQGNSA. V trimming: 5 bases; J trimming: 5 bases; junction bases outside the gene matches: 13.

This chain links TRBV10-1 with TRBJ2-2, with D unresolved. With 5 bases removed from V and 1 base from J, the gap between germline ends came to 8 bases. CDR3 length equals 14 residues. The germline CDR1 and CDR2 sequences are WNHNN and SYGVQD (reference sequence). CDR3 residues: CASSPQENTGELFF. In DNA, the CDR3 is TGCGCCAGCAGTCCTCAGGAGAACACCGGGGAGCTGTTTTTT.